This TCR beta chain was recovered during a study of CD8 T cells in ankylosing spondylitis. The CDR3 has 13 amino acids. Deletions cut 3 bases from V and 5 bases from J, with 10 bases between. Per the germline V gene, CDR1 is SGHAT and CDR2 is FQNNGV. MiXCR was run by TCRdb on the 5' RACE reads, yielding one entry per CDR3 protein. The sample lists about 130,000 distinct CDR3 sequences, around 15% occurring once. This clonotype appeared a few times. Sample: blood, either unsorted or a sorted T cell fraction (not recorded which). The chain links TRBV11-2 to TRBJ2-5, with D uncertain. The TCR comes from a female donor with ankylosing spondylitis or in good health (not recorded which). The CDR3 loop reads CASSLGGAETQYF. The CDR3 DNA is TGTGCCAGCAGCTTGGGTGGTGCGGAGACCCAGTACTTC.